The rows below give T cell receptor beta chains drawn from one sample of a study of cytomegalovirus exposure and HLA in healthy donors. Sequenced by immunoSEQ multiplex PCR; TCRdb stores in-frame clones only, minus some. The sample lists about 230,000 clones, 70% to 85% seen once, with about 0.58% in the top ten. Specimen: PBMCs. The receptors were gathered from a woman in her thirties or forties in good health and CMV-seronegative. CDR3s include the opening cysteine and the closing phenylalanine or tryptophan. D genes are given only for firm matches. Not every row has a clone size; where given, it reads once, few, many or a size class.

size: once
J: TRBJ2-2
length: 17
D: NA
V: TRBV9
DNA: TGTGCCAGCAGCGTAGCCCTAGATGGAGGGAACACCGGGGAGCTGTTTTTT
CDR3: CASSVALDGGNTGELFF

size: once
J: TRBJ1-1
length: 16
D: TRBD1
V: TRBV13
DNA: TGTGCCAGCAGCCTAGTCCCGGGACAGGGAAACACTGAAGCTTTCTTT
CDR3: CASSLVPGQGNTEAFF

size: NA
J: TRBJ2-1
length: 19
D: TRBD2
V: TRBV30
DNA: TGTGCCTGGAGTGTATCTAGGGTTCTCTCTAGCGGGGGTGACAATGAGCAGTTCTTC
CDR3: CAWSVSRVLSSGGDNEQFF

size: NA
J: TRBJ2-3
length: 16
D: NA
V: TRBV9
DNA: TGTGCCAGCAGCGTAGTGGAGGGGCGGGGTAGGGATACGCAGTATTTT
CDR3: CASSVVEGRGRDTQYF

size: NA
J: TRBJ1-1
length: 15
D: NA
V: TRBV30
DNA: TGTGCCTGGAGTATCAAGGGGTTAACGGGCACTGAAGCTTTCTTT
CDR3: CAWSIKGLTGTEAFF

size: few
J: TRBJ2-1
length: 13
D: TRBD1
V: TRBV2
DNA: TGTGCCAGCAGGCGGACAGGGAGGAATGAGCAGTTCTTC
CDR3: CASRRTGRNEQFF

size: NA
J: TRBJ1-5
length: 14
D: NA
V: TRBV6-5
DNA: TGTGCCAGCAGTTCCAGTTATAGCAATCAGCCCCAGCATTTT
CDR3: CASSSSYSNQPQHF

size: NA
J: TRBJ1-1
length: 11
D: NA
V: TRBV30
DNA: TGTGCCTCATCCTCCCTTGTAGTCGCTTTCTTT
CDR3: CASSSLVVAFF

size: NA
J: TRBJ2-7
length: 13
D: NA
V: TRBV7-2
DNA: TGTGCCAGCAGTCCCTCCAGCTCCTACGAGCAGTACTTC
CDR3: CASSPSSSYEQYF

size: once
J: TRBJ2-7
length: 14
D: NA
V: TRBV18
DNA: TGTGCCAGCTCACCGCTGGGGGCGACCTACGAGCAGTACTTC
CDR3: CASSPLGATYEQYF

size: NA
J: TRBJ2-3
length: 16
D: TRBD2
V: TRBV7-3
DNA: TGTGCCAGCAGCTTGGGCGGGGGGGCGGTAAGAGATACGCAGTATTTT
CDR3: CASSLGGGAVRDTQYF

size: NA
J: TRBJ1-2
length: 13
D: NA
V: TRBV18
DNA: TGTGCCAGCTCACCACGGCAGGCCGATGGCTACACCTTC
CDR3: CASSPRQADGYTF

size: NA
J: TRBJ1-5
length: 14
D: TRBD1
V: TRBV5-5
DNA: TGTGCCAGCAGCCCCCGGACAGGGGGGCAGCCCCAGCATTTT
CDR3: CASSPRTGGQPQHF

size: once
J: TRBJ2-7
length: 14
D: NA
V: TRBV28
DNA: TGTGCCAGCAGCCGGGATCCCGCACTTAAGGGGCAGTACTTC
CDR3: CASSRDPALKGQYF

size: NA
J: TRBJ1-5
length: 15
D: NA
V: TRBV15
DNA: TGTGCCACCAGCAGAGAGAACCTAGGGGTCCAGCCCCAGCATTTT
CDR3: CATSRENLGVQPQHF

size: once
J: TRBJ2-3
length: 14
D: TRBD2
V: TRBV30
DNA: TGTGCCTGGAGTTCCTCGAGCGGGGGGGTTTCGCAGTATTTT
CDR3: CAWSSSSGGVSQYF

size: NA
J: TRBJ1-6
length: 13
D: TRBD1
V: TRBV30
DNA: TGTGCCTGGGGGACAGGGGGAAATTCACCCCTCCACTTT
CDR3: CAWGTGGNSPLHF

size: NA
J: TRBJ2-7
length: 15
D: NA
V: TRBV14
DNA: TGTGCCAGCAGCCACCTCACAGGACCCAAGGACGAGCAGTACTTC
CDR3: CASSHLTGPKDEQYF

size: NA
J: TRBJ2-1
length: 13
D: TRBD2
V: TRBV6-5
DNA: TGTGCCAGCGGCGCTAGCGGGAACAATGAGCAGTTCTTC
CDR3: CASGASGNNEQFF

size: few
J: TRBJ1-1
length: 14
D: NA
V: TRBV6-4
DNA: TGTGCCAGCAGACCGTCAGGCCGTAATACTGAAGCTTTCTTT
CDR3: CASRPSGRNTEAFF

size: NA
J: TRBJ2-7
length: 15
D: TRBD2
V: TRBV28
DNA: TGTGCCAGCAGTTCCCTAGCGGGGGTCTCCTACGAGCAGTACTTC
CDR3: CASSSLAGVSYEQYF

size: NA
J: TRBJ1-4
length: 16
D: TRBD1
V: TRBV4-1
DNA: TGCGCCAGCAGCCGCATACAGGGGAGAGCTAATGAAAAACTGTTTTTT
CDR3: CASSRIQGRANEKLFF

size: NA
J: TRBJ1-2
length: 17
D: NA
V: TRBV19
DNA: TGTGCCAGTAGTATCACGTTCCAGGCAGGGGAGTTGGATGGCTACACCTTC
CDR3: CASSITFQAGELDGYTF

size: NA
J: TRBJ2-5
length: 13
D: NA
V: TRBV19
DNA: TGTGCCGGTAGTATCTCCGGTCCGGAGACCCAGTACTTC
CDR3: CAGSISGPETQYF

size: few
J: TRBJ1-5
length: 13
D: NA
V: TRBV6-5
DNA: TGTGCCAGCAGAGGACATCCAAGTCAGCCCCAGCATTTT
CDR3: CASRGHPSQPQHF

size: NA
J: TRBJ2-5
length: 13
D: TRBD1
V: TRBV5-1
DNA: TGCGCCAGCTGGGGGACAGCACAAGAGACCCAGTACTTC
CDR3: CASWGTAQETQYF

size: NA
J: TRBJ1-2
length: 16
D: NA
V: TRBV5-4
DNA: TGTGCCAGCAGTAGCCAGGTCCAGGGCACTAACTATGGCTACACCTTC
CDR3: CASSSQVQGTNYGYTF

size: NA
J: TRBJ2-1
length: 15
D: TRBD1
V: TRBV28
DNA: TGTGCCAGCAGCCTGACAGGGAGCTCCTACAATGAGCAGTTCTTC
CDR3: CASSLTGSSYNEQFF

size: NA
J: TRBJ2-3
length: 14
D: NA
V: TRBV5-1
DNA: TGCGCCAGCAGCCCCCCCCTTAGCACAGATACGCAGTATTTT
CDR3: CASSPPLSTDTQYF

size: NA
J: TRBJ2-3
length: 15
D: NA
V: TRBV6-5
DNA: TGTGCCAGCAGTTTATTGGCGGGATACACAGATACGCAGTATTTT
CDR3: CASSLLAGYTDTQYF

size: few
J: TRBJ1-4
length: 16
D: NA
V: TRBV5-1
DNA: TGCGCCAGCAGCCAGGGTCGGATCGCCACTAATGAAAAACTGTTTTTT
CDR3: CASSQGRIATNEKLFF

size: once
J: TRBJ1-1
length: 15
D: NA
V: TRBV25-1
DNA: TGTGCCAGCAGTGAAGGAGTTTCCCGCAGTACTGAAGCTTTCTTT
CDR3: CASSEGVSRSTEAFF

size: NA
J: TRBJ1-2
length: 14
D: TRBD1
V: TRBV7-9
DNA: TGTGCCAGCAGCCGGACAGGGTGGGACTATGGCTACACCTTC
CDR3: CASSRTGWDYGYTF

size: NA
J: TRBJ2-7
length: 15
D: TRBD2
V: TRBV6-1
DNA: TGTGCCAGCAGCGCCACCGGGACTACTTCCTACGAGCAGTACTTC
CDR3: CASSATGTTSYEQYF

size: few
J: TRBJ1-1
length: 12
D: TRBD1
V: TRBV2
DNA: TGTGCCAGCTGGGACAGGTACACTGAAGCTTTCTTT
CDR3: CASWDRYTEAFF

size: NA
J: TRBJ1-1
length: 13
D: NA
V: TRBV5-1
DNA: TGCGCCAGCAGCGCGGAATTTAACACTGAAGCTTTCTTT
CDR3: CASSAEFNTEAFF